The 32 T cell receptor beta chains below were found in one sample sequenced in a study of cytomegalovirus exposure and HLA in healthy donors. Primers: 60 Vbeta forward and 13 Jbeta reverse. Sequencing used immunoSEQ multiplex PCR; TCRdb keeps in-frame clones, though not all of them. This table has some 170,000 clones, 78% appearing once. The source material was PBMCs. The source is a female donor in good health and CMV-seronegative.

The V gene is TRBV6-5, the J gene TRBJ2-7; D remains ambiguous. Germline loops: CDR1 MNHEY, CDR2 SVGAGI. The CDR3 covers 14 residues. V was pared by 5 bases and J by 4 bases, with 15 bases between. The CDR3 reads CASSNHNAAYEQYF. DNA of the CDR3: TGTGCCAGCAGTAATCACAACGCGGCATACGAGCAGTACTTC.

The rearrangement links TRBV6-1 to TRBJ2-2; 13 bases are shared with TRBD2. The CDR3 has 16 residues. The V and J ends lost 4 bases and 4 bases, in that order; junction bases with no gene match: 3. From germline, CDR1 is MNHNS and CDR2 SASEGT. The CDR3 reads CASSALAGGPTGELFF. CDR3 sequence (DNA): TGTGCCAGCAGTGCACTAGCGGGGGGGCCCACCGGGGAGCTGTTTTTT.

The V call is TRBV7-6, the J call TRBJ2-1; 7 bases are a match to TRBD2. Germline V lookup: CDR1 SGHVS, CDR2 FNYEAQ. The CDR3 has 15 residues. Trimming at V came to 4 bases and at J to 6 bases, leaving 9 bases not matched to a gene. The CDR3 DNA reads as TGTGCCAGCAGCTCAAGCGGGATACCCATCAATGAGCAGTTCTTC. It translates to CASSSSGIPINEQFF.

The chain recombines TRBV30 with TRBJ1-2; D might be TRBD1 (6 bases). The CDR3 has 13 amino acids. The V end was cut by 0 bases, the J end by 5 bases, with 10 bases between. Per germline, CDR1 GTSNPN and CDR2 SVGIG (reference sequence). The CDR3 DNA follows: TGTGCCTGGAGTGTAGGCAGGGGATATGGCTACACCTTC. Its translation: CAWSVGRGYGYTF.

This clone was seen more than once but under ten times. The rearrangement links TRBV18 to TRBJ1-3; 8 nucleotides match TRBD1. The J segment lost 7 bases and the V segment lost 1 base, leaving 9 bases of the junction unmatched. CDR3 length: 16 residues. Germline V lookup: CDR1 KGHSH, CDR2 LQKENI. CDR3 residues: CASSPQLDRETNTIYF. CDR3 nucleotides: TGTGCCAGCTCACCACAACTGGACAGGGAAACGAACACCATATATTTT.

This chain connects TRBV7-6 to TRBJ2-3; perhaps TRBD2 as D (7 bases). Trimming removed 2 bases at V and 4 bases at J, with 13 bases between. The CDR3 runs 15 residues. Germline loops: CDR1 SGHVS, CDR2 FNYEAQ. CDR3 amino acids: CASSLRGGAPDTQYF. DNA for the CDR3: TGTGCCAGCAGCTTAAGAGGGGGGGCTCCAGATACGCAGTATTTT.

The chain couples TRBV28 to TRBJ2-2; 10 bases are a match to TRBD2. V gave up 6 bases and J gave up 8 bases; unmatched junction bases: 15. The germline V gene encodes CDR1 MDHEN and CDR2 SYDVKM. The length of the CDR3 is 17 residues. CDR3 nucleotide sequence: TGTGCCAGCAGCTCCGGACTAGCGGAGGGAGTTAGGGGGGAGCTGTTTTTT. Encoded protein: CASSSGLAEGVRGELFF.

This chain links TRBV2 with TRBJ2-7, with D uncertain. CDR1 SNHLY and CDR2 FYNNEI come from the germline V gene. Between the trimmed V and J ends, which lost 7 bases and 5 bases, there was a span of 9 bases. This CDR3 is built from 11 residues. CDR3 amino acids: CASNGEDEQYF. CDR3 DNA: TGTGCCAGCAACGGAGAGGACGAGCAGTACTTC.

The chain combines TRBV28 with TRBJ1-2; 9 bases map to TRBD1. The V gene's germline CDR1 is MDHEN and CDR2 SYDVKM. J lost 2 bases, V lost 5 bases, and 9 bases had no gene match. The CDR3 is 16 residues long. The CDR3 DNA sequence: TGTGCCAGCAGTGAATCCGGGACAGGGATGAACTATGGCTACACCTTC. This gives the protein CASSESGTGMNYGYTF.

The CDR3 sequence: CASSEARGSTEAFF. The CDR3 DNA reads TGTGCCAGCAGTGAAGCGCGAGGGTCTACTGAAGCTTTCTTT. This chain joins TRBV6-1 and TRBJ1-1, with D unclear. V lost 0 bases, J lost 5 bases, and 10 bases lay in between. Germline V gives CDR1 MNHNS, CDR2 SASEGT. This CDR3 is built from 14 residues.

The V and J genes are TRBV30 and TRBJ2-7; weak D call: TRBD1 (6 bases). With 1 base removed from V and 5 bases from J, the gap between germline ends came to 6 bases. From germline, CDR1 is GTSNPN and CDR2 SVGIG (reference sequence). This CDR3 contains 11 residues. In nucleotides, the CDR3 is TGTGCCTGGAGTGACAGGGACGAGCAGTACTTC. It specifies CAWSDRDEQYF. Drawing the rest from reference TRBV30 and TRBJ2-7, the complete variable domain is SQTIHQWPATLVQPVGSPLSLECTVEGTSNPNLYWYRQAAGRGLQLLFYSVGIGQISSEVPQNLSASRPQDRQFILSSKKLLLSDSGFYLCAWSDRDEQYFGPGTRLTVT.

V is TRBV5-1 and J is TRBJ2-1; TRBD1 matches 8 bases. After removal of 3 bases from V and 5 bases from J, the junction contained 13 bases not matched to a gene. The CDR3 totals 17 residues. CDR1 SGHRS and CDR2 YFSETQ come from the germline V gene. The CDR3 protein is CASSSLGTGGMDNEQFF. CDR3 nucleotide sequence: TGCGCCAGCAGCTCCCTAGGAACAGGGGGGATGGACAATGAGCAGTTCTTC.

This clone was counted only a few times. The chain carries TRBV9 and TRBJ2-1; D might be TRBD2 (6 bases). Germline CDR1 is SGDLS and CDR2 is YYNGEE. CDR3 length: 15 amino acids. Trimming took 2 bases from V and 2 from J, leaving 11 bases between them. The CDR3 spells CASSVLAETYNEQFF. CDR3 DNA: TGTGCCAGCAGCGTCTTAGCGGAGACCTACAATGAGCAGTTCTTC.

This clone was counted a single time. The junction differs from germline at one of its ends, possibly a read error. This chain joins TRBV7-9 and TRBJ2-7, with 7 bases aligning to TRBD2. The CDR3 is 17 residues long. CDR1 and CDR2 from the germline V gene are SEHNR and FQNEAQ (reference sequence). Written as DNA, the CDR3 is TGTTCCAGCAGCTTACAACTAGCGCGCCGAGCCTCCTACGAGCAGTACTTC. It translates to CSSSLQLARRASYEQYF.

This clone was seen a handful of times. V and J are TRBV2 and TRBJ2-3, with D possibly TRBD1 on 6 matching bases. This CDR3 is 14 amino acids long. Germline CDR1 SNHLY, CDR2 FYNNEI. V lost 4 bases and J lost 2, with 10 bases in between. The CDR3 DNA follows: TGTGCCAGCAGTGTTGGACAGAACACAGATACGCAGTATTTT. Protein product: CASSVGQNTDTQYF.

The V call is TRBV7-2, the J call TRBJ1-2; 9 nucleotides match TRBD1. V shed 5 bases and J 4 bases; nucleotides not matched to a gene: 5. Germline CDR1 SGHTA, CDR2 FQGNSA. The length of the CDR3 is 14 residues. The DNA for the CDR3 is TGTGCCAGCAGCACGACAGGGGGAGTCTATGGCTACACCTTC. This codes for CASSTTGGVYGYTF.

A note on this clone: Sequence at one end of the junction differs from germline and may be a read error. This chain links TRBV7-9 with TRBJ1-2; the D gene is possibly TRBD1 (5 bases). Germline assignment: CDR1 SEHNR and CDR2 FQNEAQ (reference sequence). CDR3 length equals 12 residues. CDR3 sequence reads: CASSPSNRSPRF. In nucleotides, the CDR3 is TGTGCCAGCAGCCCAAGCAACAGGTCACCCCGCTTC.

This clone showed up just a few times. The J gene is TRBJ2-1, the V gene TRBV19, with 14 bases aligning to TRBD2. This CDR3 spans 19 amino acids. Per germline, CDR1 LNHDA and CDR2 SQIVND (reference sequence). Losses at the gene ends were 1 base for V and 3 bases for J; bases not matched to a gene: 8. The CDR3 protein is CASSIVRLAGGDNYNEQFF. The CDR3 DNA reads TGTGCCAGTAGTATAGTTAGACTAGCGGGAGGGGATAACTACAATGAGCAGTTCTTC.

The gene calls are TRBV7-2 and TRBJ2-5; tentative D call: TRBD1 (6 bases). The assigned J gene may be wrong: the sequence end matches TRBJ2-7 better. CDR3 size: 14 residues. CDR1 SGHTA and CDR2 FQGNSA come from the germline V gene. This CDR3 reads CASSSRSGVYEQYF. The CDR3 DNA sequence: TGTGCCAGCAGCTCTAGGTCAGGGGTCTACGAGCAGTACTTC.

The chain has TRBV4-1 and TRBJ2-7; weak D call: TRBD1 (6 bases). Germline V CDR1 and CDR2: MGHRA, YSYEKL. Trimming took off 2 bases at V and 6 bases at J, with 11 bases between the two ends. The CDR3 is made up of 13 amino acids. The CDR3 region has the DNA TGCGCCAGCAGCCAACTAACAGGGCCCGAGCAGTACTTC. Protein sequence: CASSQLTGPEQYF.

V usage is TRBV27 and J usage is TRBJ2-3, with D maybe TRBD2 (5 bases). The CDR3 runs 16 residues. Germline V gives CDR1 MNHEY, CDR2 SMNVEV (reference sequence). Trimming left V 4 bases short and J 1 base short, with 15 bases between. Here the CDR3 reads CASSSGTRTGTDTQYF. DNA for the CDR3: TGTGCCAGCAGTTCGGGAACTAGGACGGGCACAGATACGCAGTATTTT.

CDR3 sequence reads: CASSLAGVWEKLFF. Here the CDR3 DNA reads TGTGCCAGCAGCTTAGCCGGGGTTTGGGAAAAACTGTTTTTT. The V call is TRBV7-9, the J call TRBJ1-4; D is unclear. Trimming took off 0 bases at V and 8 bases at J, with 10 bases between the two ends. CDR1 and CDR2 (germline): SEHNR, FQNEAQ (reference sequence). The CDR3 covers 14 residues.

V is TRBV5-6 and J is TRBJ2-7; TRBD2 aligns across 11 bases. The CDR3 runs to 16 residues. V trimming: 4 bases; J trimming: 2 bases; junction bases outside the gene matches: 8. Germline V CDR1 and CDR2: SGHDT, YYEEEE. CDR3 DNA sequence: TGTGCCAGCAGCCCTAGACTAGCGGGACTAACCTACGAGCAGTACTTC. Its translation: CASSPRLAGLTYEQYF.

CDR3 DNA sequence: TGTGCCAGCAGCGTAAGTGGCCACAGCACTGAAGCTTTCTTT. It codes for CASSVSGHSTEAFF. The chain uses TRBV9 and TRBJ1-1; D gene uncertain. The V gene lost 1 base and the J gene lost 4 bases, with 11 bases spanning the gap. The germline V gene has CDR1 SGDLS and CDR2 YYNGEE. The CDR3 extends over 14 amino acids.

The chain couples TRBV5-6 to TRBJ2-1, with TRBD1 matching 8 bases. Germline assignment: CDR1 SGHDT and CDR2 YYEEEE. The CDR3 is 14 amino acids. V trimming: 0 bases; J trimming: 10 bases; junction bases outside the gene matches: 6. The CDR3 region has the DNA TGTGCCAGCAGCTTGGTGACAGGGGATTACGAGCAGTTCTTC. Translating it yields CASSLVTGDYEQFF.

The chain links TRBV6-1 to TRBJ2-1; D perhaps matches TRBD2 (6 bases). V shed 4 bases and J shed 0 bases, with 10 bases lying between them. The germline CDR1 and CDR2 sequences are MNHNS and SASEGT. The CDR3 has 15 residues. The CDR3 spells CASSVGLNSYNEQFF. CDR3 DNA sequence: TGTGCCAGCAGTGTGGGACTGAACTCCTACAATGAGCAGTTCTTC.

The chain couples TRBV19 to TRBJ1-2, with 8 nucleotides matching TRBD1. The CDR3 totals 18 residues. The germline CDR1 and CDR2 sequences are LNHDA and SQIVND (reference sequence). V shed 6 bases and J 0 bases; nucleotides not matched to a gene: 15. This CDR3 reads CASSSPRDRSLTNYGYTF. The CDR3 DNA reads as TGTGCCAGTAGCTCCCCCCGGGACAGGTCCCTTACTAACTATGGCTACACCTTC.

The rearrangement joins TRBV4-1 to TRBJ2-1, with a weak D call TRBD2 (6 bases). This CDR3 is 17 amino acids long. CDR1 and CDR2 (germline): MGHRA, YSYEKL. Trimming took off 1 base at V and 1 base at J, with 14 bases between the two ends. CDR3 protein: CASSQVGGLESYNEQFF. The DNA for the CDR3 is TGCGCCAGCAGCCAAGTGGGGGGACTTGAATCCTACAATGAGCAGTTCTTC.

This clone was counted once. V and J are TRBV7-6 and TRBJ2-5; D gene unclear. The V gene's germline CDR1 is SGHVS and CDR2 FNYEAQ. The CDR3 has 13 amino acids. V shed 5 bases and J shed 7 bases, with 14 bases lying between them. CDR3 in amino acids: CASSPVAGGTQYF. CDR3 nucleotides: TGTGCCAGCAGCCCAGTGGCCGGCGGGACCCAGTACTTC.

This clone was seen just once. The J gene is TRBJ1-2, the V gene TRBV30; weak D call: TRBD1 (5 bases). The germline gives CDR1 GTSNPN, CDR2 SVGIG (reference sequence). V lost 0 bases, J lost 6 bases, and 14 bases lay in between. CDR3 size: 14 residues. Here the CDR3 DNA reads TGTGCCTGGAGTGTAGTGGGGTTAGGGGATGGCTACACCTTC. It codes for CAWSVVGLGDGYTF.

The gene calls are TRBV14 and TRBJ2-5, with 14 bases that match TRBD2. The CDR3 runs 22 residues. After removal of 0 bases from V and 4 bases from J, the junction contained 19 bases not matched to a gene. Germline V CDR1 and CDR2: SGHDN, FVKESK. The CDR3 coding sequence is TGTGCCAGCAGCCAAGATTGGGGACTAGCGGGAGACTCCTCTATTTGGCGAGAGACCCAGTACTTC. Translated: CASSQDWGLAGDSSIWRETQYF.

This clone has a handful of counts. The J gene is TRBJ2-7, the V gene TRBV27, with D possibly TRBD2 on 5 matching bases. Germline loops: CDR1 MNHEY, CDR2 SMNVEV (reference sequence). The CDR3 has 13 amino acids. V gave up 6 bases and J gave up 4 bases, with 13 bases separating them. The CDR3 DNA follows: TGTGCCAGCAGCACCCCGGACTTGTACGAGCAGTACTTC. It encodes CASSTPDLYEQYF.